This passage covers 3 T cell receptor beta chains from one sample sequenced in a study of shared clonotypes between healthy human individuals. TCRdb's copy holds only in-frame clones and misses some; the assay was immunoSEQ multiplex PCR. The sample yields around 440,000 clones, approximately 77% seen once. Sequenced input: PBMCs. All receptors derive from a woman aged 40 to 49 in good health. Some clones in this sample may be carry-over from other donors' samples.

This clone was seen only once. The chain combines TRBV7-9 with TRBJ2-5; TRBD2 is a possible D gene (5 bases). The CDR3 totals 14 residues. V was cut by 4 bases and J by 3 bases, with 12 bases left in between. Germline-derived CDR1 and CDR2 are SEHNR and FQNEAQ (reference sequence). Here the CDR3 DNA reads TGTGCCAGCAGCTCTCCTCGGGGAGAAGAGACCCAGTACTTC. It encodes CASSSPRGEETQYF.

Turning to this clone: Only one base separates this from a far larger clonotype, so it likely reflects a read error. The V gene is TRBV28, the J gene TRBJ1-5, with TRBD1 matching over 7 bases. Germline CDR1 MDHEN, CDR2 SYDVKM. This CDR3 is 18 amino acids long. Germline trimming cut 3 bases from V and 5 bases from J; bases unmatched to any gene: 16. For the CDR3, the DNA is TGTGCCAGCAGTTTCCCCGAGACAGGGAAACGGTCCGATCAGCCCCAGCATTTT. This sequence encodes CASSFPETGKRSDQPQHF.

J is TRBJ2-2 and V is TRBV7-5; TRBD2, the D gene given by the table, was not confirmed from the DNA. TRBV7-5 is termed a pseudogene. This CDR3 spans 14 amino acids. The CDR3 loop reads CASSQRMNTGELFF. CDR3 nucleotide sequence: TGTGCCAGCAGCCAGAGGATGAACACCGGGGAGCTGTTTTTT.